This T cell receptor beta chain is from a study of cytomegalovirus exposure and HLA in healthy donors. General study findings and limits: In a later analysis, HLA-associated TCR beta chains were more clonally expanded than equally common others.

Germline V CDR1 and CDR2: SGHTS, YDEGEE. V lost 6 bases to trimming and J lost 3 bases, with 12 bases between them. CDR3 length equals 13 residues. For this clone: As yet, its antigen is unknown.

Amplification used 60 Vbeta primers and 13 Jbeta primers. TCRdb keeps only in-frame clones here, not all; method: immunoSEQ multiplex PCR. Of around 85,000 clones in the sample, approximately 80% are singletons; the top ten hold about 23%. The genes are TRBV5-8 and TRBJ1-2, with unresolved D. Sample: PBMCs. The receptor was derived from a woman aged 50 to 60 in good health and CMV-seropositive. CDR3 coding DNA: TGTGCCAGCATATTCTCACGAGACTATGGCTACACCTTC. Translation: CASIFSRDYGYTF.